This T cell receptor beta chain emerged from a study of human T cells and chemical hapten exposure. Background on the study: Patch testing was performed with 0.01% DPC on the upper back, with reading at 6 days. General study findings and limits: Counts of expanded TCRs (at PT1) showed a positive correlation with patch test score. The study found that DPC sensitization did not change TCRs above 1 in 1000 frequency.

One entry per CDR3 protein, called by TCRdb with MiXCR from the RACE reads. The repertoire consists of under 300,000 distinct CDR3 sequences, with roughly 7.4% occurring once and the leading ten covering more than 0.95%. Germline CDR1 reads SGHVS; CDR2 reads FQNEAQ. The CDR3 covers 16 residues. V was trimmed by 1 base and J by 5 bases, leaving 12 bases between them. Time point specified: pre-sensitization, week 0. The treatment: therapeutic diphenylcyclopropenone sensitization with weekly scalp DPC. This clonotype was seen a handful of times. Its antigen remains unidentified. The TCR comes from a man aged 18 to 29 with alopecia areata. Some clones in this sample may be carry-over from other donors' samples. The chain is built from TRBV7-8 and TRBJ1-6, with D possibly TRBD1 on 5 matching bases. This specimen consisted of whole blood, obtained in connection with sensitization to the hapten diphenylcyclopropenone (DPC). CDR3 nucleotides: TGTGCCAGCAGCTTAGTGGTCAGGGCAAATAATTCACCCCTCCACTTT. As protein: CASSLVVRANNSPLHF.